The 14 T cell receptor beta chains below were found in one sample sequenced in a study of blood T cells in healthy people across ages. Using a J-beta primer mix together with a sample-barcoded 5' primer, a second PCR was run for 7 to 11 cycles. TCRdb itself ran the 5' RACE reads through MiXCR, one entry per CDR3 protein. The repertoire holds around 1,500,000 distinct CDR3 sequences, with 35% to 45% as singletons. Sequenced: blood. The receptors were sampled from a woman aged 18-30 years in good health.

The chain recombines TRBV4-1 with TRBJ2-7, with 10 bases identical to TRBD2. The CDR3 runs to 15 residues. V trimming: 0 bases; J trimming: 1 base; junction bases outside the gene matches: 0. Germline V gene sequence: CDR1 MGHRA, CDR2 YSYEKL. CDR3 residues: CASSQEAGGSYEQYF. CDR3 DNA sequence: TGCGCCAGCAGCCAAGAAGCGGGAGGGTCCTACGAGCAGTACTTC.

This chain joins TRBV7-9 and TRBJ2-2; the D gene is possibly TRBD2 (5 bases). The CDR3 length is 17 residues. Per germline, CDR1 SEHNR and CDR2 FQNEAQ (reference sequence). Trimming left V 6 bases short and J 5 bases short, with 22 bases between. The CDR3 DNA reads TGTGCCAGCAGGCGATTCTCAGTGGGGAGTCATACCGGGGAGCTGTTTTTT. Its protein is CASRRFSVGSHTGELFF.

V usage is TRBV18 and J usage is TRBJ2-7; TRBD1 aligns across 9 bases. V was clipped by 3 bases and J by 3 bases; unmatched bases: 6. This CDR3 comprises 15 residues. The germline gives CDR1 KGHSH, CDR2 LQKENI. CDR3: CASSPRTGDHYEQYF. For the CDR3, the DNA is TGTGCCAGCTCACCTAGGACAGGGGATCACTACGAGCAGTACTTC.

The J gene is TRBJ1-4, the V gene TRBV30; D remains unclear. Trimming cost V 4 bases and J 4 bases, with 10 bases left between them. The CDR3 spans 13 residues. Germline V lookup: CDR1 GTSNPN, CDR2 SVGIG (reference sequence). DNA of the CDR3: TGTGCCTGGAAAGACCAGAGTAATGAAAAACTGTTTTTT. It codes for CAWKDQSNEKLFF.

The sample holds a few counts of this clonotype. DNA of the CDR3: TGCAGCGGTGACACAGGATTTAGCACAGATACGCAGTATTTT. It is translated as CSGDTGFSTDTQYF. J is TRBJ2-3 and V is TRBV29-1, with a tentative D call TRBD1 (5 bases). Trimming left V 7 bases short and J 0 bases short, with 14 bases between. Germline V lookup: CDR1 SQVTM, CDR2 ANQGSEA. The CDR3 has 14 amino acids.

The chain has TRBV5-1 and TRBJ2-3, with TRBD1 matching over 9 bases. CDR1 and CDR2 (germline): SGHRS, YFSETQ. With 4 bases clipped from V and 3 bases from J, the junction kept 9 bases outside the gene matches. CDR3 length equals 16 residues. CDR3 DNA: TGCGCCAGCAGCCTCACCCCGACAGGGGGGACAGATACGCAGTATTTT. It is translated as CASSLTPTGGTDTQYF.

The rearrangement joins TRBV7-2 to TRBJ2-7; D call uncertain. Germline V gives CDR1 SGHTA, CDR2 FQGNSA. V was trimmed by 0 bases and J by 2 bases, leaving 8 bases between them. The CDR3 spans 14 residues. CDR3 amino acids: CASSLAQQPYEQYF. In DNA, the CDR3 is TGTGCCAGCAGCTTAGCACAGCAACCCTACGAGCAGTACTTC.

This clonotype was counted many times. The chain employs TRBV28 and TRBJ2-5; D call uncertain. This CDR3 region has 17 residues. The germline V gene has CDR1 MDHEN and CDR2 SYDVKM. The V end lost 4 bases, the J end lost 5 bases, and 23 bases lay between the germline ends. Here the CDR3 reads CASSSNTDPSQTETQYF. CDR3 sequence (DNA): TGTGCCAGCAGTTCCAATACCGACCCGTCCCAAACGGAGACCCAGTACTTC.

CDR3 sequence: CASSLTGQGFQETQYF. CDR3 coding DNA: TGTGCCAGCAGCTTAACCGGACAGGGCTTCCAAGAGACCCAGTACTTC. This chain joins TRBV5-5 and TRBJ2-5; 8 bases agree with TRBD1. Germline V CDR1 and CDR2: SGHKS, YYEKEE (reference sequence). The CDR3 has 16 residues. V dropped 2 bases and J dropped 1; count of bases not matched to a gene: 7.

This clonotype was recorded once. The J gene is TRBJ2-3, the V gene TRBV20-1; weak D call: TRBD2 (5 bases). The CDR3 spans 13 residues. The V and J ends lost 0 bases and 6 bases respectively, with 10 bases between them. In germline, CDR1 is DFQATT, CDR2 SNEGSKA (reference sequence). In DNA, the CDR3 is TGCAGTGCTAGAGATACTAGTATCGATACGCAGTATTTT. Protein: CSARDTSIDTQYF.

The genes are TRBV6-5 and TRBJ2-7, with D maybe TRBD1 (6 bases). Trimming removed 0 bases from V and 7 bases from J, with 19 bases in between. This CDR3 contains 16 residues. Germline V lookup: CDR1 MNHEY, CDR2 SVGAGI. In nucleotides, the CDR3 is TGTGCCAGCAGTTACTCCAGATACCCTGACAGGCGGGAGCAGTACTTC. Amino acids: CASSYSRYPDRREQYF.

The chain is built from TRBV28 and TRBJ1-6, with 7 positions matching TRBD1. The V gene's germline CDR1 is MDHEN and CDR2 SYDVKM. The V segment lost 5 bases and the J segment 8 bases; nucleotides outside the gene matches: 9. The CDR3 is made up of 15 amino acids. This chain's CDR3 is CASSMETGPYSPLHF. The CDR3 DNA reads TGTGCCAGCAGTATGGAGACAGGGCCATATTCACCCCTCCACTTT. Combining the CDR3 with reference TRBV28 and TRBJ1-6 gives the whole variable domain DVKVTQSSRYLVKRTGEKVFLECVQDMDHENMFWYRQDPGLGLRLIYFSYDVKMKEKGDIPEGYSVSREKKERFSLILESASTNQTSMYLCASSMETGPYSPLHFGNGTRLTVT.

The chain has TRBV6-5 and TRBJ2-5, with D perhaps matching TRBD1 (5 bases). TRBJ2-7 explains the end of the DNA better; the J call may be wrong. The CDR3 contains 14 residues. Germline-derived CDR1 and CDR2 are MNHEY and SVGAGI. For the CDR3, the DNA is TGTGCCAGCAGTTCTTCTTCAGGGTGGGGCGAGCAGTACTTC. The encoded protein is CASSSSSGWGEQYF.

This rearrangement joins TRBV6-6 to TRBJ2-7; 9 nucleotides align to TRBD2. The CDR3 runs 16 residues. With V trimmed by 7 bases and J by 0 bases, 10 bases remained unmatched. Germline assignment: CDR1 MNHNY and CDR2 SVGAGI (reference sequence). CDR3 sequence reads: CASNPENSGSSYEQYF. DNA for the CDR3: TGTGCCAGCAACCCAGAAAATAGCGGGAGCTCCTACGAGCAGTACTTC.